Listed below are T cell receptor beta chains from one sample, sequenced in a study of graft-versus-host responses after intestinal transplantation. Produced via immunoSEQ multiplex PCR; TCRdb's table is partial and in-frame only. The repertoire holds 9,900 or so clones, with around 32% as singletons. This specimen consisted of alloreactive CD4+ T cells from a mixed lymphocyte reaction culture, obtained before transplantation. These receptors came from a human patient who was an organ donor for intestinal transplantation. Each CDR3 is given with its conserved first and last residue. A D gene is named only where the DNA matches it firmly. Clone size appears in some rows only: once, few, many, or a class for an expanded clone.

V gene	J gene	CDR3 length	D gene	clone size	CDR3 protein	CDR3 DNA
TRBV7-3	TRBJ1-2	14	.	.	CASSLIPGASGYTF	TGTGCCAGCAGCTTAATCCCAGGGGCGTCTGGCTACACCTTC
TRBV5-4	TRBJ2-3	14	.	few	CASSLWLAADTQYF	TGTGCCAGCAGCTTGTGGCTAGCCGCAGATACGCAGTATTTT
TRBV18	TRBJ1-4	18	TRBD1	medium-sized	CASSPRGRSIGTNEKLFF	TGTGCCAGCTCACCAAGGGGGCGTAGTATTGGAACTAATGAAAAACTGTTTTTT
TRBV9	TRBJ2-1	15	TRBD2	.	CASSVTGLAQNEQFF	TGTGCCAGCAGCGTAACGGGACTAGCTCAAAATGAGCAGTTCTTC
TRBV27	TRBJ2-4	17	TRBD2	.	CASGWRGGLGAKNIQYF	TGTGCCAGCGGGTGGCGGGGGGGTCTCGGGGCCAAAAACATTCAGTACTTC
TRBV7-2	TRBJ2-1	14	.	.	CASSLNPGYNEQFF	TGTGCCAGCAGCTTGAACCCAGGGTACAATGAGCAGTTCTTC
TRBV5-4	TRBJ1-1	14	.	.	CASSQLLGNTEAFF	TGCGCCAGCAGCCAACTTCTAGGGAACACTGAAGCTTTCTTT
TRBV5-1	TRBJ1-4	14	TRBD1	few	CASSRDRTNEKLFF	TGCGCCAGCAGCAGGGACAGGACGAATGAAAAACTGTTTTTT
TRBV10-3	TRBJ2-3	14	TRBD2	few	CAISVAGGPSTQYF	TGTGCCATCAGTGTCGCGGGGGGGCCTAGTACGCAGTATTTT
TRBV2	TRBJ2-5	14	.	.	CALRGPTGRETQYF	TGTGCCCTGAGGGGGCCGACAGGGAGGGAGACCCAGTACTTC
TRBV18	TRBJ2-7	14	TRBD2	.	CASSPSGGAYEQYF	TGTGCCAGCTCACCTAGCGGGGGGGCATACGAGCAGTACTTC
TRBV6-5	TRBJ2-7	8	.	.	CGTPEQYF	TGTGGGACTCCCGAGCAGTACTTC
TRBV7-8	TRBJ1-2	16	TRBD1	.	CASSLVDRGATYGYTF	TGTGCCAGCAGCTTAGTCGACAGGGGCGCGACCTATGGCTACACCTTC
TRBV5-6	TRBJ1-5	15	.	.	CASTLQGTSNQPQHF	TGTGCCAGCACCCTACAGGGAACTAGCAATCAGCCCCAGCATTTT
TRBV7-8	TRBJ2-7	13	.	few	CASSRAGSYEQYF	TGTGCCAGCAGCCGGGCGGGATCCTACGAGCAGTACTTC
TRBV5-4	TRBJ2-7	15	.	.	CASSQGGGLSHEQYF	TGTGCCAGCAGCCAAGGCGGAGGGCTCTCCCACGAGCAGTACTTC
TRBV9	TRBJ2-5	15	.	.	CASSVLGGGEETQYF	TGTGCCAGCAGCGTATTAGGGGGGGGAGAAGAGACCCAGTACTTC
TRBV5-1	TRBJ2-5	13	.	once	CASSSTGSGAQYF	TGCGCCAGCAGCTCAACAGGTTCGGGGGCCCAGTACTTC
TRBV19	TRBJ1-2	14	.	.	CASSIVGAIYGYTF	TGTGCCAGTAGTATAGTGGGCGCGATCTATGGCTACACCTTC
TRBV6-6	TRBJ1-4	14	TRBD1	few	CASGRTGGLEKLFF	TGTGCCAGCGGAAGGACAGGAGGCCTCGAAAAACTGTTTTTT
TRBV19	TRBJ1-1	16	TRBD1	few	CASSQGQGARRTEAFF	TGTGCCAGTAGTCAAGGACAGGGGGCTCGGCGCACTGAAGCTTTCTTT
TRBV6-5	TRBJ2-7	15	TRBD1	few	CASSVPGQGQLEQYF	TGTGCCAGCAGTGTACCGGGACAGGGTCAACTCGAGCAGTACTTC
TRBV6-6	TRBJ1-5	16	.	few	CASRPPGSEANQPQHF	TGTGCCAGCAGACCACCTGGGTCTGAAGCGAATCAGCCCCAGCATTTT
TRBV6-5	TRBJ2-7	13	.	few	CATKRGGLYEQYF	TGTGCCACAAAAAGGGGGGGGCTCTACGAGCAGTACTTC
TRBV19	TRBJ2-7	16	.	.	CASNPGGRVANYEQYF	TGTGCCAGTAATCCGGGGGGCCGAGTGGCTAACTACGAGCAGTACTTC
TRBV4-3	TRBJ1-2	15	TRBD1	few	CASSQDGQGVGGYTF	TGCGCCAGCAGCCAAGACGGACAGGGGGTCGGTGGCTACACCTTC
TRBV6-1	TRBJ2-3	13	.	.	CASSEGAFLTQYF	TGTGCCAGCAGTGAAGGGGCTTTTCTTACGCAGTATTTT
TRBV28	TRBJ2-4	14	.	few	CASSLQGAKNIQYF	TGTGCCAGCAGTTTACAGGGGGCCAAAAACATTCAGTACTTC
TRBV18	TRBJ1-4	14	.	once	CASSPPGTNEKLFF	TGTGCCAGCTCACCACCAGGGACAAATGAAAAACTGTTTTTT
TRBV7-2	TRBJ2-5	15	.	few	CASSLVNGAKETQYF	TGTGCCAGCAGCTTGGTAAATGGGGCAAAAGAGACCCAGTACTTC
TRBV6-5	TRBJ1-1	13	.	.	CASITQTVTEAFF	TGTGCCAGCATAACTCAGACAGTCACTGAAGCTTTCTTT
TRBV10-3	TRBJ1-2	12	.	medium-sized	CAISQAVYGYTF	TGTGCCATCAGCCAGGCAGTCTATGGCTACACCTTC
TRBV11-3	TRBJ1-4	19	.	.	CASSLPRPALTGPPEKLFF	TGTGCCAGCAGCCTCCCGCGGCCGGCGTTGACAGGCCCTCCTGAAAAACTGTTTTTT
TRBV5-1	TRBJ1-1	14	.	.	CASRLGDIDTEAFF	TGCGCCAGCAGGCTTGGGGACATAGACACTGAAGCTTTCTTT
TRBV6-6	TRBJ2-2	14	TRBD2	.	CASLSGGNTGELFF	TGTGCCAGCTTGAGCGGGGGGAACACCGGGGAGCTGTTTTTT
TRBV19	TRBJ1-2	13	.	medium-sized	CASSRFSTPGYTF	TGTGCCAGTAGTCGGTTCTCAACCCCCGGCTACACCTTC
TRBV6-6	TRBJ2-1	16	TRBD1	.	CASRASTGGSYNEQFF	TGTGCCAGCAGAGCCTCTACAGGGGGCTCCTACAATGAGCAGTTCTTC
TRBV7-2	TRBJ2-7	15	.	.	CASSLELAGSYEQYF	TGTGCCAGCAGCTTAGAACTAGCTGGATCATACGAGCAGTACTTC
TRBV5-4	TRBJ2-6	17	.	few	CASAGQKVSSGANVLTF	TGTGCCAGCGCAGGGCAAAAGGTCTCCTCTGGGGCCAACGTCCTGACTTTC
TRBV27	TRBJ2-3	14	.	.	CASSLVQGTDTQYF	TGTGCCAGCAGTTTAGTGCAGGGCACAGATACGCAGTATTTT
TRBV2	TRBJ2-7	12	.	.	CASSDRGREQYF	TGTGCCAGCAGTGACAGGGGTCGCGAGCAGTACTTC
TRBV11-2	TRBJ2-2	16	TRBD2	.	CASSFLAGGNTGELFF	TGTGCCAGCAGCTTTCTAGCGGGGGGGAACACCGGGGAGCTGTTTTTT